The clone carrying this T cell receptor (beta chain) turned up a few times. Its antigen is as yet unknown. Treatment of the sample: some 19 received Ad26.COV2.S at low or high dose, single or two shots; about 5 received placebo; per-sample allocation not given. Samples analyzed were those drawn on day 63 after the first vaccine or placebo injection. Assay: immunoSEQ multiplex PCR; the TCRdb copy retains only in-frame clones and omits some. The sample contains 440,000 or so clones, about 90% of which appear only once. This sample is drawn from a study of Ad26.COV2.S vaccination and SARS-CoV-2 variants. Findings and limits, study-wide: Vaccinees displayed broader spike-specific TCR repertoires than placebo recipients. Substantial breadth was reported for post-vaccination spike-specific CD8+ and CD4+ T cells. Measurement of non-spike TCR breadth gave similar results in vaccine and placebo recipients.

With 2 bases removed from V and 3 bases from J, the gap between germline ends came to 8 bases. Per germline, CDR1 MNHNY and CDR2 SVGAGI (reference sequence). The CDR3 extends over 13 amino acids. The TCR sequence derives from a person between 18 and 59 years old who received the Ad26.COV2.S COVID-19 vaccine or a placebo. The chain has TRBV6-6 and TRBJ2-7, with D hard to call. This material consisted of peripheral blood, taken in a trial of Ad26.COV2.S vaccine versus placebo. The CDR3: CASSYRVGYEQYF. The CDR3 DNA is TGTGCCAGCAGTTACCGGGTAGGCTACGAGCAGTACTTC.